The 25 T cell receptor beta chains below were found in one sample sequenced in a study of T cells in localized non-small cell lung cancer. Measured with immunoSEQ multiplex PCR; TCRdb has only the in-frame clones, and not every one. The sample shows 45,000 to 60,000 clones, about four fifths of them seen only once. The sample here was peripheral blood, taken before any cancer treatment. These receptors were obtained from a female donor of 60 years or more with stage II squamous cell lung carcinoma.

The genes are TRBV19 and TRBJ1-4; a weak D match, TRBD1 (6 bases). CDR1 LNHDA and CDR2 SQIVND come from the germline V gene (reference sequence). The CDR3 totals 14 residues. Trimming removed 5 bases at V and 5 bases at J, with 12 bases between. The CDR3 sequence: CASSETGLNEKLFF. The DNA for the CDR3 is TGTGCCAGTAGTGAGACAGGACTCAATGAAAAACTGTTTTTT.

V and J are TRBV14 and TRBJ2-7; D is uncertain. V was shortened by 4 bases and J by 7 bases, with 17 bases between the two germline ends. The CDR3 runs to 14 residues. Germline V gene lookup returns CDR1 SGHDN and CDR2 FVKESK. The CDR3 DNA follows: TGTGCCAGCAGCCTCAAAAAGGGCATCGGAGAGCAGTACTTC. This codes for CASSLKKGIGEQYF.

CDR3 region: CASTYGQGDTDTQYF. The DNA of the CDR3 is TGTGCCAGCACCTACGGGCAAGGGGACACAGATACGCAGTATTTT. The genes are TRBV6-5 and TRBJ2-3; a weak D match, TRBD1 (5 bases). V was clipped by 7 bases and J by 2 bases, with 16 bases between them. The CDR3 runs to 15 residues. Germline CDR1 and CDR2: MNHEY and SVGAGI.

V is TRBV18 and J is TRBJ1-2; 10 bases are a match to TRBD1. Germline CDR1 is KGHSH and CDR2 is LQKENI. The CDR3 has 13 amino acids. After removal of 6 bases from V and 6 bases from J, the junction contained 4 bases not matched to a gene. CDR3 sequence (DNA): TGTGCCAGCTCCCCGACAGGGGGCGATGGCTACACCTTC. This encodes CASSPTGGDGYTF.

V gene TRBV6-1 combines with J gene TRBJ1-5, with D possibly matching TRBD1 (5 bases). Germline CDR1 and CDR2: MNHNS and SASEGT. This CDR3 region has 14 residues. V was pared by 2 bases and J by 4 bases, with 9 bases between. CDR3: CASSERQFNQPQHF. CDR3 nucleotide sequence: TGTGCCAGCAGTGAACGACAGTTTAATCAGCCCCAGCATTTT.

In its sample, this clone was seen a few times. The V call is TRBV19, the J call TRBJ1-4; D possibly corresponds to TRBD1 (5 bases). V lost 8 bases to trimming and J lost 2 bases, with 9 bases between them. The CDR3 loop spans 13 amino acids. Germline CDR1 is LNHDA and CDR2 is SQIVND (reference sequence). As DNA, the CDR3 is TGTGCCAGTGGGTACAGGACTAATGAAAAACTGTTTTTT. It translates to CASGYRTNEKLFF.

The V and J genes are TRBV5-4 and TRBJ1-2, with D unclear. This CDR3 is built from 14 residues. V lost 0 bases and J lost 2, with 8 bases in between. Per germline, CDR1 SGHNT and CDR2 YYREEE (reference sequence). The CDR3 reads CASSLGTANYGYTF. The CDR3 DNA reads as TGTGCCAGCAGCTTGGGCACAGCGAACTATGGCTACACCTTC.

The chain employs TRBV2 and TRBJ2-1; tentatively, D is TRBD1 (6 bases). The germline V and J ends were trimmed by 5 bases and 7 bases, with 15 bases remaining between them. There are 14 residues in the CDR3. Per the germline V gene, CDR1 is SNHLY and CDR2 is FYNNEI. DNA for the CDR3: TGTGCCAGCAGTCTTCGGACAGTCGGAAATGAGCAGTTCTTC. Amino acid sequence: CASSLRTVGNEQFF.

This rearrangement joins TRBV7-8 to TRBJ2-3, with D unclear. The CDR3 sequence is 11 residues long. Trimming cost V 7 bases and J 0 bases, with 2 bases left between them. Germline V lookup: CDR1 SGHVS, CDR2 FQNEAQ. The CDR3 here is CASTSTDTQYF. The CDR3 DNA reads TGTGCCAGCACCAGCACAGATACGCAGTATTTT.

The chain is built from TRBV5-3 and TRBJ1-2; no reliable D call. TRBV5-3 is recorded as an ORF, its role being uncertain. The CDR3 is 14 amino acids. Trimming removed 0 bases at V and 5 bases at J, with 11 bases between. The CDR3 loop is CARSLGGGGYGYTF. CDR3 nucleotide sequence: TGTGCCAGAAGCTTGGGAGGTGGAGGGTATGGCTACACCTTC.

CDR3 DNA: TGTGCCAGCAGCCAAGTCGGCAGCGCTGGGGCCAACGTCCTGACTTTC. Translating gives CASSQVGSAGANVLTF. The rearrangement joins TRBV4-2 to TRBJ2-6; D ambiguous. V was cut by 1 base and J by 2 bases, with 9 bases left in between. The V gene's germline CDR1 is LGHNA and CDR2 YNFKEQ. The CDR3 has 16 residues.

The V and J genes are TRBV11-2 and TRBJ2-5, with a weak D call TRBD1 (6 bases). The V gene lost 0 bases and the J gene lost 0 bases, with 11 bases spanning the gap. The CDR3 runs to 16 residues. Germline V CDR1 and CDR2: SGHAT, FQNNGV. Here the CDR3 reads CASSLDPHRDQETQYF. The CDR3 bases are TGTGCCAGCAGCTTAGATCCACACAGGGACCAAGAGACCCAGTACTTC.

The gene calls are TRBV19 and TRBJ1-1; the D gene is possibly TRBD1 (5 bases). Germline V gives CDR1 LNHDA, CDR2 SQIVND (reference sequence). Trimming stripped 4 bases from V and 0 bases from J, with 9 bases between. CDR3 length equals 14 residues. The CDR3 spells CASSKTDLNTEAFF. DNA of the CDR3: TGTGCCAGTAGTAAGACAGACCTGAACACTGAAGCTTTCTTT. Using reference TRBV19 and TRBJ1-1 for the parts outside the CDR3, the full variable domain is DGGITQSPKYLFRKEGQNVTLSCEQNLNHDAMYWYRQDPGQGLRLIYYSQIVNDFQKGDIAEGYSVSREKKESFPLTVTSAQKNPTAFYLCASSKTDLNTEAFFGQGTRLTVV.

V is TRBV7-3 and J is TRBJ2-2, with TRBD2 matching over 9 bases. The V gene end was trimmed by 1 base and the J gene end by 0 bases; junction bases not matched to a gene: 3. Germline CDR1 SGHTA, CDR2 FQGTGA. This CDR3 region has 17 residues. CDR3 sequence reads: CASSLIAGVSNTGELFF. The CDR3 bases are TGTGCCAGCAGCTTAATAGCGGGGGTCTCGAACACCGGGGAGCTGTTTTTT.

This clone is a singleton in its sample. The chain links TRBV30 to TRBJ1-1, with 7 bases that match TRBD1. The CDR3 contains 15 residues. The germline V gene encodes CDR1 GTSNPN and CDR2 SVGIG (reference sequence). Trimming at V came to 3 bases and at J to 4 bases, leaving 11 bases not matched to a gene. The CDR3, as DNA: TGTGCCTGGAGGGTAATCAGACAGGGTGCCACTGAAGCTTTCTTT. Protein sequence: CAWRVIRQGATEAFF.

This chain connects TRBV5-4 to TRBJ1-2, with D uncertain. CDR1 is SGHNT and CDR2 is YYREEE in the germline V gene (reference sequence). Trimming took 0 bases from V and 0 from J, leaving 9 bases between them. This CDR3 has 15 amino acids. The CDR3 nucleotides read TGTGCCAGCAGCTTGGGGTCCTTAGCTAACTATGGCTACACCTTC. Residues: CASSLGSLANYGYTF.

The CDR3 region has the DNA TGTGCCAGCAGCCAACCGGGACAGGGGGCATCCGAGCAGTACTTC. Amino acid sequence: CASSQPGQGASEQYF. The V call is TRBV6-5, the J call TRBJ2-7; 12 nucleotides align to TRBD1. CDR3 length: 15 amino acids. After removal of 6 bases from V and 6 bases from J, the junction contained 9 bases not matched to a gene. From germline, CDR1 is MNHEY and CDR2 SVGAGI.

Here the CDR3 reads CAISSGWTGPQHF. In nucleotides, the CDR3 is TGTGCCATCAGTTCCGGGTGGACGGGACCCCAGCATTTT. This chain uses TRBV10-3 with TRBJ1-5; D unclear. The CDR3 length is 13 residues. CDR1 and CDR2 (germline): ENHRY, SYGVKD. V was clipped by 5 bases and J by 10 bases, with 15 bases between them.

The chain recombines TRBV6-6 with TRBJ1-2; D gene ambiguous. Germline assignment: CDR1 MNHNY and CDR2 SVGAGI (reference sequence). The CDR3 sequence is 12 residues long. V was clipped by 6 bases and J by 11 bases, with 16 bases between them. CDR3 residues: CASSPGDVRYTF. The CDR3 coding sequence is TGTGCCAGCAGCCCCGGCGACGTGAGGTACACCTTC.

The CDR3 loop is CASSSEGSGANVLTF. CDR3 in DNA: TGTGCCAGCAGCTCCGAGGGGTCTGGGGCCAACGTCCTGACTTTC. This chain joins TRBV11-2 and TRBJ2-6, with D perhaps given as TRBD1 or TRBD2 (5 bases each). Germline CDR1 SGHAT, CDR2 FQNNGV. V dropped 4 bases and J dropped 1 base, with 8 bases sitting between them. The CDR3 length is 15 residues.

The gene calls are TRBV10-2 and TRBJ2-1; maybe TRBD1 (7 bases). The germline gives CDR1 WSHSY, CDR2 SAAADI. The CDR3 totals 15 residues. Trimming took off 2 bases at V and 10 bases at J, with 18 bases between the two ends. The chain's CDR3 is CASSEQAGGLGEQFF. In DNA, the CDR3 is TGCGCCAGCAGTGAGCAGGCAGGGGGACTGGGAGAGCAGTTCTTC.

V and J are TRBV6-1 and TRBJ1-5; D might be TRBD1 (5 bases). Germline V gives CDR1 MNHNS, CDR2 SASEGT. Trimming removed 3 bases from V and 3 bases from J, with 9 bases in between. The CDR3 totals 14 residues. The CDR3 region is CASSENRINQPQHF. DNA of the CDR3: TGTGCCAGCAGTGAGAACAGGATCAATCAGCCCCAGCATTTT.

J is TRBJ1-3 and V is TRBV4-2, with 9 bases identical to TRBD1. J gave up 2 bases and V 4 bases, and 3 bases lay outside the gene matches. CDR3 length: 15 residues. Germline CDR1 LGHNA, CDR2 YNFKEQ. This CDR3 is CASSPGTGTGNTIYF. As DNA, the CDR3 is TGTGCCAGCAGCCCCGGGACAGGGACTGGAAACACCATATATTTT.

This clone was detected only a few times. The rearrangement joins TRBV2 to TRBJ1-2; maybe TRBD1 (6 bases). Trimming removed 0 bases at V and 8 bases at J, with 16 bases between. CDR3 size: 15 residues. The germline CDR1 and CDR2 sequences are SNHLY and FYNNEI. The DNA for the CDR3 is TGTGCCAGCAGTGAAGCGCTTCGGGGGGCGCGAGGCTACACCTTC. It yields the protein CASSEALRGARGYTF.

The CDR3 loop is CASSPTAGGNGNQPQHF. CDR3 bases: TGTGCCAGCAGCCCCACGGCGGGGGGAAACGGAAATCAGCCCCAGCATTTT. This rearrangement joins TRBV7-9 to TRBJ1-5; maybe TRBD1 (5 bases). Germline lookup yields CDR1 SEHNR and CDR2 FQNEAQ (reference sequence). The ends were cut back, 5 bases at V and 4 bases at J, with 21 bases in the middle. This CDR3 is built from 17 residues.